The present T cell receptor beta chain was sequenced within a study of CD8+ T cells in alopecia areata. This clone was seen a handful of times. This CDR3 has 15 amino acids. V dropped 6 bases and J dropped 2; count of bases not matched to a gene: 7. Germline CDR1 and CDR2: KGHSH and LQKENI. Isolated RNA was reverse transcribed into cDNA used as the sequencing template. The table came from immunoSEQ multiplex PCR; TCRdb's copy has only in-frame clones and leaves some out. In the table there are about 97,000 clones, 41% of which are singletons. Sequenced input: CD4+ T cells sorted from blood. The TCR sequence derives from a human donor with alopecia areata. The chain combines TRBV18 with TRBJ2-3; 8 bases map to TRBD1. CDR3 residues: CASSQRTGHTDTQYF. The CDR3 DNA is TGTGCCAGCTCCCAAAGGACAGGGCACACAGATACGCAGTATTTT.